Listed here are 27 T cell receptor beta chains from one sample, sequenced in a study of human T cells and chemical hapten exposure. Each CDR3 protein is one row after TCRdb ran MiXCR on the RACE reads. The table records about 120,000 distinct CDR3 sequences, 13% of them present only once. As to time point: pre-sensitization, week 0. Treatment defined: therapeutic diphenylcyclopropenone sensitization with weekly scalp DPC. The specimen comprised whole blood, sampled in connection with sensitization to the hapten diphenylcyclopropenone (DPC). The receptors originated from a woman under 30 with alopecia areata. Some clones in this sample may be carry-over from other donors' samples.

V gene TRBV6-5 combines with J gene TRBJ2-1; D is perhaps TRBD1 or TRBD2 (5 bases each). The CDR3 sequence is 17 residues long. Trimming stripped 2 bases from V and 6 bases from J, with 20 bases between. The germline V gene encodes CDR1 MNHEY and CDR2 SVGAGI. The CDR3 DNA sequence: TGTGCCAGCAGTTACGGGACGAGGTCCCTAAACCCCAATGAGCAGTTCTTC. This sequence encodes CASSYGTRSLNPNEQFF.

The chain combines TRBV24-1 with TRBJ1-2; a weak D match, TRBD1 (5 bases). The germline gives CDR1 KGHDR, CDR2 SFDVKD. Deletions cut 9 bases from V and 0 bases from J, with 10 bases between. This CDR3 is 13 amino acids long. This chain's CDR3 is CATGDGANYGYTF. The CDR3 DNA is TGTGCCACCGGGGACGGCGCTAACTATGGCTACACCTTC.

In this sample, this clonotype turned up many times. As DNA, the CDR3 is TGTGCCAGCAGTCAAAGGACAGGAGACGAGCAGTACTTC. Its translation: CASSQRTGDEQYF. The chain couples TRBV27 to TRBJ2-7; 7 bases are a match to TRBD1. The CDR3 has 13 residues. Looked up from germline, CDR1 is MNHEY and CDR2 is SMNVEV (reference sequence). The V gene end was trimmed by 5 bases and the J gene end by 5 bases; junction bases not matched to a gene: 6.

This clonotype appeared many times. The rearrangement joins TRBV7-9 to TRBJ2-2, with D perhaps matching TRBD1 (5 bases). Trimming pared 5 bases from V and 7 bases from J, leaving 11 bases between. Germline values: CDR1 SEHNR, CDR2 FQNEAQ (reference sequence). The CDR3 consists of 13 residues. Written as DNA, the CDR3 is TGTGCCAGCAGCCCCAGGGTTATCGGGGAGCTGTTTTTT. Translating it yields CASSPRVIGELFF.

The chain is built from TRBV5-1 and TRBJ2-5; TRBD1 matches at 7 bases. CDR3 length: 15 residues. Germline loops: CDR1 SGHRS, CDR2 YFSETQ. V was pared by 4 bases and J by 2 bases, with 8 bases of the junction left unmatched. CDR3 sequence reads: CASSAQTGPQETQYF. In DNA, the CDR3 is TGCGCCAGCAGCGCTCAGACAGGGCCTCAAGAGACCCAGTACTTC.

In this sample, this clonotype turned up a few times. As DNA, the CDR3 is TGCAGTGCTAAGGGCCAAATGAATCAGCCCCAGCATTTT. Its translation: CSAKGQMNQPQHF. The chain employs TRBV20-1 and TRBJ1-5; D remains ambiguous. The germline V gene has CDR1 DFQATT and CDR2 SNEGSKA (reference sequence). Trimming shortened V by 4 bases and J by 4 bases, and 11 bases separated the two germline ends. The CDR3 loop spans 13 amino acids.

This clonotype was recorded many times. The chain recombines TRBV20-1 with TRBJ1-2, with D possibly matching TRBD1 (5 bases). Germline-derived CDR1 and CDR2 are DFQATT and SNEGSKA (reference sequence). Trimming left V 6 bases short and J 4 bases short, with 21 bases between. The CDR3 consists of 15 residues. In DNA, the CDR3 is TGCAGTGCCGAGCCCCCCTCGACAGCTGTCTATGGCTACACCTTC. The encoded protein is CSAEPPSTAVYGYTF.

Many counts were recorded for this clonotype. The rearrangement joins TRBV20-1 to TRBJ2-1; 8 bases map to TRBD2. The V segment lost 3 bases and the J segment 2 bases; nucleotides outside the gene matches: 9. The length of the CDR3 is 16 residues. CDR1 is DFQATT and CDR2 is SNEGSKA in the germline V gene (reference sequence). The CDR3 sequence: CSASERGTSAYNEQFF. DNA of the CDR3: TGCAGTGCTAGCGAGCGGGGGACATCGGCCTACAATGAGCAGTTCTTC.

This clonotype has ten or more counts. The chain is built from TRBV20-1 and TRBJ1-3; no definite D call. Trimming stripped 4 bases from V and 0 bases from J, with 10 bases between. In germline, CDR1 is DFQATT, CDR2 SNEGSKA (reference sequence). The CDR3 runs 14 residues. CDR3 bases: TGCAGTGCTACTAGTACAGACTCTGGAAACACCATATATTTT. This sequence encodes CSATSTDSGNTIYF.

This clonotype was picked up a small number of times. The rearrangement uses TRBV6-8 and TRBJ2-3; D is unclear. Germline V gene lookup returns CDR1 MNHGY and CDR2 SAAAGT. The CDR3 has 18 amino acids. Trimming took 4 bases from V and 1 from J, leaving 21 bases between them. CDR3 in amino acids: CASSWDGLGKAGTDTQYF. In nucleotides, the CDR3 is TGTGCCAGCAGTTGGGATGGCCTTGGAAAGGCAGGCACAGATACGCAGTATTTT.

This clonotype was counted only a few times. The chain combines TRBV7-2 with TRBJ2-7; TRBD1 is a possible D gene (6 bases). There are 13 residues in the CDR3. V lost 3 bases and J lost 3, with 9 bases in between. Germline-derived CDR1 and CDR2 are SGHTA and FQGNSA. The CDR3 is CASSFTGNYEQYF. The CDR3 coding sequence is TGTGCCAGCAGCTTTACAGGGAACTACGAGCAGTACTTC.

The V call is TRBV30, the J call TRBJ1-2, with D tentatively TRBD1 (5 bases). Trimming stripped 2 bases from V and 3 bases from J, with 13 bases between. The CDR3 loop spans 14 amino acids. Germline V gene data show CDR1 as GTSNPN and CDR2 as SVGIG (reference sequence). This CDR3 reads CAWSLGAFDYGYTF. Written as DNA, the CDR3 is TGTGCCTGGAGTCTCGGGGCGTTCGACTATGGCTACACCTTC. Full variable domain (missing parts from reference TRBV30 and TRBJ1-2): SQTIHQWPATLVQPVGSPLSLECTVEGTSNPNLYWYRQAAGRGLQLLFYSVGIGQISSEVPQNLSASRPQDRQFILSSKKLLLSDSGFYLCAWSLGAFDYGYTFGSGTRLTVV.

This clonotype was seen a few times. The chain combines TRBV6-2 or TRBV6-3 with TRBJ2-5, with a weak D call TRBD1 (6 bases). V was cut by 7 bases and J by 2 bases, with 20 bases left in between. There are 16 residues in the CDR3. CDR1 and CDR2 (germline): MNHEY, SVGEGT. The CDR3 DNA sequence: TGTGCCAGCAACCTCGACAGGTTTTTAGAACAAGAGACCCAGTACTTC. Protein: CASNLDRFLEQETQYF.

CDR3 in amino acids: CASSFTGGGSDTQYF. The DNA for the CDR3 is TGTGCCAGCAGTTTTACCGGGGGAGGTTCAGATACGCAGTATTTT. This sequence joins TRBV12-3 or TRBV12-4 and TRBJ2-3, with a tentative D call TRBD2 (6 bases). The germline V and J ends were trimmed by 3 bases and 4 bases, with 14 bases remaining between them. The CDR3 covers 15 residues.

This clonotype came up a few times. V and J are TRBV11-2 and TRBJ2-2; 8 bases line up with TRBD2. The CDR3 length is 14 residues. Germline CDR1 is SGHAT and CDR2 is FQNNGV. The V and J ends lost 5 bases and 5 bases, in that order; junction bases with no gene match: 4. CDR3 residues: CASSISGATGELFF. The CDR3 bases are TGTGCCAGCAGCATTAGCGGGGCGACCGGGGAGCTGTTTTTT.

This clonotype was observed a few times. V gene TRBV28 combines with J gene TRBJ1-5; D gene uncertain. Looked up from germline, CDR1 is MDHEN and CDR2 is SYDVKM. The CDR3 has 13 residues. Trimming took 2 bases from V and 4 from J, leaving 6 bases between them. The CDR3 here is CASSLMGNQPQHF. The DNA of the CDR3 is TGTGCCAGCAGTTTAATGGGGAATCAGCCCCAGCATTTT. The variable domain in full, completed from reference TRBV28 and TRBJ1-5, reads DVKVTQSSRYLVKRTGEKVFLECVQDMDHENMFWYRQDPGLGLRLIYFSYDVKMKEKGDIPEGYSVSREKKERFSLILESASTNQTSMYLCASSLMGNQPQHFGDGTRLSIL.

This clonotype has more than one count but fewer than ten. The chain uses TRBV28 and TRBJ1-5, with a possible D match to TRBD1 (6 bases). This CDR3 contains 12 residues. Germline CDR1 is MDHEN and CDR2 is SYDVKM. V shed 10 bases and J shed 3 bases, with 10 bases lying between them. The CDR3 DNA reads TGTGCCATAGACAGGAACAATCAGCCCCAGCATTTT. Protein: CAIDRNNQPQHF.

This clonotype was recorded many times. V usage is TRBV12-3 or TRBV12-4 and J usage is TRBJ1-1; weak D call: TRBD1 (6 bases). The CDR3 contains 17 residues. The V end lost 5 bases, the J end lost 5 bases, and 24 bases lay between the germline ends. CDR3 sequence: CASSLSRGMEVGTEAFF. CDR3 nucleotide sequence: TGTGCCAGCAGTCTTTCCAGGGGAATGGAGGTGGGGACTGAAGCTTTCTTT.

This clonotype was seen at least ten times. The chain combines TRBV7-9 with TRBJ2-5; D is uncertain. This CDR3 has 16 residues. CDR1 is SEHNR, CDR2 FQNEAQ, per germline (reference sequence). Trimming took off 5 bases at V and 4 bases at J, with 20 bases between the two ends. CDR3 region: CASSIITDGYGETQYF. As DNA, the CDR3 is TGTGCCAGCAGCATCATTACTGACGGGTACGGAGAGACCCAGTACTTC.

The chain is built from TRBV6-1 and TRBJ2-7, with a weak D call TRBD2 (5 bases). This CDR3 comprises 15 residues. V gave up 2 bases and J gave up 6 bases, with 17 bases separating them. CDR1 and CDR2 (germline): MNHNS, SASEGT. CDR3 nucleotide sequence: TGTGCCAGCAGTGAACAAGGCCTAGCAGGCGGCGAGCAGTACTTC. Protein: CASSEQGLAGGEQYF.

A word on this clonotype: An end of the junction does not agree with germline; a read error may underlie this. The CDR3 DNA follows: TGCAGAGCTACCGGGGGAAATGAAAAACTGTTTTTT. This translates into CRATGGNEKLFF. The rearrangement uses TRBV20-1 and TRBJ1-4, with D possibly TRBD1 on 5 matching bases. CDR3 length: 12 residues. Germline CDR1 DFQATT, CDR2 SNEGSKA (reference sequence).

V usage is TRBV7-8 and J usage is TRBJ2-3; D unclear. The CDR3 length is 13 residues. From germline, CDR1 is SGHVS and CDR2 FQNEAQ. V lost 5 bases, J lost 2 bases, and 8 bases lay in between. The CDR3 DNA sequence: TGTGCCAGCAGCCCCTCGACCACAGATACGCAGTATTTT. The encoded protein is CASSPSTTDTQYF.

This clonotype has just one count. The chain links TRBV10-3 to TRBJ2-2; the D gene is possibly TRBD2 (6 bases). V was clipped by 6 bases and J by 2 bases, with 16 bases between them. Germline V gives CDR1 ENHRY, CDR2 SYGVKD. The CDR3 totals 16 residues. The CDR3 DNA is TGTGCCATCAGAGGTCTGCGGGGTAGCAACACCGGGGAGCTGTTTTTT. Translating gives CAIRGLRGSNTGELFF.

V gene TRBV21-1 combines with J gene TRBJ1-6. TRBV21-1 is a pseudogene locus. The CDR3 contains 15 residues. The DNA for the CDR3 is TGTGCCAGCAGCAAATCCTCCGGGAGTAGGGTCCCCCTCCACTTT. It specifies CASSKSSGSRVPLHF.

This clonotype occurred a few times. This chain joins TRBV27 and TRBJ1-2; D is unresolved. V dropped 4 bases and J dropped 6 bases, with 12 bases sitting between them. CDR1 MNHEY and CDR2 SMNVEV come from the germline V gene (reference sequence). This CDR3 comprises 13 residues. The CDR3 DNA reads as TGTGCCAGCAGTTCCCCCCTTTATCATGGCTACACCTTC. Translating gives CASSSPLYHGYTF.

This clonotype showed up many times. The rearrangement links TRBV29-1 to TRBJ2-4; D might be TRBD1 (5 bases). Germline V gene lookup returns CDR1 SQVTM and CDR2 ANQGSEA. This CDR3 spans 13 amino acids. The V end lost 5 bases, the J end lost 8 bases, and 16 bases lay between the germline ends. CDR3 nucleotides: TGCAGCGTTAACCCGACAGAAGGATACATTCAGTACTTC. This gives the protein CSVNPTEGYIQYF. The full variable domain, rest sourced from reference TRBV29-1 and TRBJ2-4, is SAVISQKPSRDICQRGTSLTIQCQVDSQVTMMFWYRQQPGQSLTLIATANQGSEATYESGFVIDKFPISRPNLTFSTLTVSNMSPEDSSIYLCSVNPTEGYIQYFGAGTRLSVL.

The CDR3 coding sequence is TGTGCCAGCAGCTTAACTGGCAGGGCTAACACTGAAGCTTTCTTT. Its protein is CASSLTGRANTEAFF. The chain employs TRBV11-2 and TRBJ1-1; D perhaps matches TRBD1 (5 bases). The CDR3 spans 15 residues. The germline V gene encodes CDR1 SGHAT and CDR2 FQNNGV. The V and J ends lost 2 bases and 2 bases respectively, with 12 bases between them.